Listed here is a single T cell receptor beta chain. This entry comes from a study of beta chain features in type 1 diabetes. Isolated RNA was reverse transcribed in full, so expressed TCRB transcripts were sequenced. Using immunoSEQ multiplex PCR, the repertoire was profiled, and TCRdb retains in-frame clones only, with some absent. Among roughly 150,000 clones, 8.1% were seen once, and the ten largest hold 0.55% to 0.65%. This clonotype originated in a young man in good health. Sequenced input: central memory CD4+ T cells from blood.

CDR3 sequence: CASSERDSYNEQFF. The CDR3 nucleotides read TGTGCCAGCAGCGAGCGGGATTCCTACAATGAGCAGTTCTTC. This chain connects TRBV11-2 to TRBJ2-1; 7 bases match TRBD2. The V segment lost 5 bases and the J segment 1 base; nucleotides outside the gene matches: 2. The CDR3 is made up of 14 amino acids. From germline, CDR1 is SGHAT and CDR2 FQNNGV.